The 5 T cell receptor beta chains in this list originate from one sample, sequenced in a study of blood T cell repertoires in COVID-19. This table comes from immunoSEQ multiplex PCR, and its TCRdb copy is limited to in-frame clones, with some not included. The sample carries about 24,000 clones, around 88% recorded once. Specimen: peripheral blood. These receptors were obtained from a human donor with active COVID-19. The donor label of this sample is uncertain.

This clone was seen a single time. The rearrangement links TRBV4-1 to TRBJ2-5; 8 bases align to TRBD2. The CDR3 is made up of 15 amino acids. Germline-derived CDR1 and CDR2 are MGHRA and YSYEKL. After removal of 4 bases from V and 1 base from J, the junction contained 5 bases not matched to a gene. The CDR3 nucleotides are TGCGCCAGCAGCCTCGCGGGGGGTATCCAAGAGACCCAGTACTTC. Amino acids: CASSLAGGIQETQYF.

The CDR3 sequence: CSGMDRSGGGYTF. DNA for the CDR3: TGCAGCGGGATGGACAGGTCCGGGGGAGGCTACACCTTC. The genes are TRBV29-1 and TRBJ1-2; TRBD1 agrees at 7 bases. Germline values: CDR1 SQVTM, CDR2 ANQGSEA. The V and J ends lost 7 bases and 8 bases, in that order; junction bases with no gene match: 13. The CDR3 sequence is 13 residues long.

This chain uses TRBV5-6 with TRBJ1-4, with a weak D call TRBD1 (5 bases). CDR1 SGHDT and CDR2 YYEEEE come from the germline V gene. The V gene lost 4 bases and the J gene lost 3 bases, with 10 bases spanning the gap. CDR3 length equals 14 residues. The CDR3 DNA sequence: TGTGCCAGCAGCCGGGGGAGACCTAATGAAAAACTGTTTTTT. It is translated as CASSRGRPNEKLFF.

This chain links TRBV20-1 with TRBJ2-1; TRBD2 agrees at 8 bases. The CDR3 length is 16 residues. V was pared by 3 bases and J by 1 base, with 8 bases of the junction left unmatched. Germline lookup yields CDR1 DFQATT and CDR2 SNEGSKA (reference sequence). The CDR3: CSASTKRERSYNEQFF. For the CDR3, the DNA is TGCAGTGCTAGTACCAAGCGGGAGAGGTCCTACAATGAGCAGTTCTTC.

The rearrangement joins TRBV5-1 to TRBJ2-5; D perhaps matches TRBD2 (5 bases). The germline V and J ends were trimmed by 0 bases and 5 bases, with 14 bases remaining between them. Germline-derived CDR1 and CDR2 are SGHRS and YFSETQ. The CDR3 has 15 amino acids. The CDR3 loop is CASSLASSWRETQYF. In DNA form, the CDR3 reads TGCGCCAGCAGCTTGGCCAGTAGCTGGAGGGAGACCCAGTACTTC.